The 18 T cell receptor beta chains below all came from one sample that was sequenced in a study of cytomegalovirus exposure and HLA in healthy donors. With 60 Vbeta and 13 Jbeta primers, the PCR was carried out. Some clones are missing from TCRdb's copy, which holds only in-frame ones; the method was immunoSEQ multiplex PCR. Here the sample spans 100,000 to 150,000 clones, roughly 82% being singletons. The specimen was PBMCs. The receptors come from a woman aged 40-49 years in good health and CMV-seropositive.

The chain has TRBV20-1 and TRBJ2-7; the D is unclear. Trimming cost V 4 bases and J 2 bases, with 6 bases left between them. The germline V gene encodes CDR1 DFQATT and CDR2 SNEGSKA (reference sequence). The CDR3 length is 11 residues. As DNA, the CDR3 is TGCAGTGCTACCCTTACCTACGAGCAGTACTTC. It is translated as CSATLTYEQYF.

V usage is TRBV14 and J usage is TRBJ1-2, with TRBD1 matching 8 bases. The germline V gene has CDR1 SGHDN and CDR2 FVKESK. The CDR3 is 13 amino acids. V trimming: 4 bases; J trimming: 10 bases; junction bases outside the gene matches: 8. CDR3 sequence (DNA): TGTGCCAGCAGCCGATCAGGGGGCTGGTACTACACCTTC. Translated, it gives CASSRSGGWYYTF.

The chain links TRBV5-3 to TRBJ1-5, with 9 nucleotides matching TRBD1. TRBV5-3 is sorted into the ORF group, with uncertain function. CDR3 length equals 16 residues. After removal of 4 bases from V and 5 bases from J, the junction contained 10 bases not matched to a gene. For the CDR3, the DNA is TGTGCCAGAAGCCCTCCGGGACAGGGAGAATATCAGCCCCAGCATTTT. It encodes CARSPPGQGEYQPQHF.

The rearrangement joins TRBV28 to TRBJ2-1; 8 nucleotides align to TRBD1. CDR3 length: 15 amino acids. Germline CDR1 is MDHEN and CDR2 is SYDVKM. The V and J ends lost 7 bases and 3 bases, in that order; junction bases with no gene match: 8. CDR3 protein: CASTPGTGIYNEQFF. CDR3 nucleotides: TGTGCCAGCACGCCGGGGACAGGCATCTACAATGAGCAGTTCTTC.

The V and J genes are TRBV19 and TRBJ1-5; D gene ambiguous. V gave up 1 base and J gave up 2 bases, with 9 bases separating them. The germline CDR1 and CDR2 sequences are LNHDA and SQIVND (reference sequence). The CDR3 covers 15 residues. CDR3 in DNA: TGTGCCAGTAGTATAGGGGGAGCCGGCAATCAGCCCCAGCATTTT. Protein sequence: CASSIGGAGNQPQHF.

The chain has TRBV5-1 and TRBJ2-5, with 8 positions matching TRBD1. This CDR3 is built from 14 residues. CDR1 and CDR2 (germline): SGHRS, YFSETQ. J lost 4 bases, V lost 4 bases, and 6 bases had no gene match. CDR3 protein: CASSTRTGLETQYF. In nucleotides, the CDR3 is TGCGCCAGCAGCACCCGGACAGGGTTAGAGACCCAGTACTTC.

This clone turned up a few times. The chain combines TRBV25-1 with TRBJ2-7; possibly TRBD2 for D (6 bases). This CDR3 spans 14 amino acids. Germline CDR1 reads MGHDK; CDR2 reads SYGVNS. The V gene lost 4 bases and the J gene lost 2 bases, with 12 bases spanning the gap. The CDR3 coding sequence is TGTGCCAGCAGTGCTAGGGACTCCGCCTACGAGCAGTACTTC. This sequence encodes CASSARDSAYEQYF.

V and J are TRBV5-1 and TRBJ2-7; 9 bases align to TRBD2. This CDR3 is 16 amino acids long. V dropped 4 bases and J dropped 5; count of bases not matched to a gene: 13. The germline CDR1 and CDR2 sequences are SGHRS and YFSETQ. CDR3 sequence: CASSPTLSGSSHEQYF. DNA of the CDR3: TGCGCCAGCAGCCCAACCCTTAGCGGGAGTTCGCACGAGCAGTACTTC.

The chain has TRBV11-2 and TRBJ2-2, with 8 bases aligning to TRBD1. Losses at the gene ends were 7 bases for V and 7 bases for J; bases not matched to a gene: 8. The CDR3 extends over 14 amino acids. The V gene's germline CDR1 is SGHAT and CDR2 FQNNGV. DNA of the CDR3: TGTGCCAGCACTCGCAGGGGGCTGAACGGGGAGCTGTTTTTT. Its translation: CASTRRGLNGELFF. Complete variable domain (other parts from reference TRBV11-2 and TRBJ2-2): EAGVAQSPRYKIIEKRQSVAFWCNPISGHATLYWYQQILGQGPKLLIQFQNNGVVDDSQLPKDRFSAERLKGVDSTLKIQPAKLEDSAVYLCASTRRGLNGELFFGEGSRLTVL.

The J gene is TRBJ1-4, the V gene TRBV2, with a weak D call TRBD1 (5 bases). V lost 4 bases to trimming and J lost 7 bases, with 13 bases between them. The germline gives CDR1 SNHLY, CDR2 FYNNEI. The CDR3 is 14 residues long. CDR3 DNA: TGTGCCAGCAGTGGTGGAGGGGCGGTTGAAAAACTGTTTTTT. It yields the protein CASSGGGAVEKLFF.

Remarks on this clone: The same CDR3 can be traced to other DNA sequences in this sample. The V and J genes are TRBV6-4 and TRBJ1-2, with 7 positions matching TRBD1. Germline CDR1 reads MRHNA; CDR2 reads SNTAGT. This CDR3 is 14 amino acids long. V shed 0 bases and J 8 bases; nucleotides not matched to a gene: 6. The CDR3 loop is CASSDSMTGQGYTF. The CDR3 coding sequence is TGTGCCAGCAGTGACTCGATGACAGGGCAGGGCTACACCTTC.

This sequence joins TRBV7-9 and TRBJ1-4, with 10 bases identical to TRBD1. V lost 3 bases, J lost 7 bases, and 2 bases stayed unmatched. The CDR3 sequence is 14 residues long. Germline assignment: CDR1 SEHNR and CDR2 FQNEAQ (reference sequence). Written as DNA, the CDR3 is TGTGCCAGCAGCTTCGGACAGGGGGTTGAAAAACTGTTTTTT. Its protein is CASSFGQGVEKLFF. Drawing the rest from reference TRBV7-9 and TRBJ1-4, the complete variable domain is DTGVSQNPRHKITKRGQNVTFRCDPISEHNRLYWYRQTLGQGPEFLTYFQNEAQLEKSRLLSDRFSAERPKGSFSTLEIQRTEQGDSAMYLCASSFGQGVEKLFFGSGTQLSVL.

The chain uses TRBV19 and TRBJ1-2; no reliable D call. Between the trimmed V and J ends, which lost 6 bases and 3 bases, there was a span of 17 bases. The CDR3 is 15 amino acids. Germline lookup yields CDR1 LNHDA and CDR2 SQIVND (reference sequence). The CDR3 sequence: CASRQSGGAYYGYTF. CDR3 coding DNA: TGTGCCAGTAGGCAGTCCGGCGGCGCCTACTATGGCTACACCTTC.

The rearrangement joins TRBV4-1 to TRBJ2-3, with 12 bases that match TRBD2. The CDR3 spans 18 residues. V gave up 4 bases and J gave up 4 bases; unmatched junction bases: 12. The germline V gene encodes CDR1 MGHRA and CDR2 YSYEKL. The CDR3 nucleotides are TGCGCCAGCAGCCCGAGCCCCGCTAGCGGGAGGGCGCCAGATACGCAGTATTTT. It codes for CASSPSPASGRAPDTQYF.

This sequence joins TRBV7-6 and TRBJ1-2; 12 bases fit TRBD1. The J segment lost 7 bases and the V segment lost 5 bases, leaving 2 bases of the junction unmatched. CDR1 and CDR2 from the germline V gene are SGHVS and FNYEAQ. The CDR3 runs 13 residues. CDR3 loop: CASSQGQGAGYTF. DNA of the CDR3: TGTGCCAGCAGCCAGGGACAGGGGGCTGGCTACACCTTC.

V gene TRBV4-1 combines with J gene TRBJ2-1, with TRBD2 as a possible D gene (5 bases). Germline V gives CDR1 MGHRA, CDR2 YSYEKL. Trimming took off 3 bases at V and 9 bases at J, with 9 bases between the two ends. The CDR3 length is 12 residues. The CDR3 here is CASSHTRGEQFF. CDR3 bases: TGCGCCAGCAGCCATACTCGGGGTGAGCAGTTCTTC.

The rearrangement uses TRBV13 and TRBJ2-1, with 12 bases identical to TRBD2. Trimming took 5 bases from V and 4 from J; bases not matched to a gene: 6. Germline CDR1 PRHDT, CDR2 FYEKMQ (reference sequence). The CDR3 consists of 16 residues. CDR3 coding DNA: TGTGCCAGCAGCCTTAGGACTAGCGGGATTTACAATGAGCAGTTCTTC. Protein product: CASSLRTSGIYNEQFF. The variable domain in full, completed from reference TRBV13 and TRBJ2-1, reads AAGVIQSPRHLIKEKRETATLKCYPIPRHDTVYWYQQGPGQDPQFLISFYEKMQSDKGSIPDRFSAQQFSDYHSELNMSSLELGDSALYFCASSLRTSGIYNEQFFGPGTRLTVL.

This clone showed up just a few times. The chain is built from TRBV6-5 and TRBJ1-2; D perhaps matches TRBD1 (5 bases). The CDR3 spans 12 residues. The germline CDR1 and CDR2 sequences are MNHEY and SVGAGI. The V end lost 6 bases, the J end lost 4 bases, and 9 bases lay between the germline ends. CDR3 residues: CASSDRGYGYTF. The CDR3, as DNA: TGTGCCAGCAGCGACAGAGGCTATGGCTACACCTTC.